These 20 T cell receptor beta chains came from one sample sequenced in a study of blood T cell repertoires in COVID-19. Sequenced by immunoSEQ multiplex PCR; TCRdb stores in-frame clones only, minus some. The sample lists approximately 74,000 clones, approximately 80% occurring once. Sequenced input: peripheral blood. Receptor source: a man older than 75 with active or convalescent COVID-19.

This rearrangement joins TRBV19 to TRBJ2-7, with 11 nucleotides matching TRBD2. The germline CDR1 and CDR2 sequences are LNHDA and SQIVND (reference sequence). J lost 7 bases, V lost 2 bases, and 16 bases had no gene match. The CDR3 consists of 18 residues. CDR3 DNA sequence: TGTGCCAGTAGTATATTCCCTTCCAATAGCGGGAGGGCCGTTGAGCAGTACTTC. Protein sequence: CASSIFPSNSGRAVEQYF.

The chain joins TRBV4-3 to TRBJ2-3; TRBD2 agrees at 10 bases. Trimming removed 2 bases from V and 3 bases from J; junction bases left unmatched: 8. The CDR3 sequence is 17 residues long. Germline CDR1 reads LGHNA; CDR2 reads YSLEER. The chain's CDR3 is CASSQNLAGAATDTQYF. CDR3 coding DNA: TGCGCCAGCAGCCAAAACCTAGCGGGAGCCGCTACAGATACGCAGTATTTT.

For the CDR3, the DNA is TGTGCCAGCAGCTTAGTAGCGGGGAACCAAGAGACCCAGTACTTC. This translates into CASSLVAGNQETQYF. V is TRBV7-2 and J is TRBJ2-5; TRBD2 aligns across 8 bases. In germline, CDR1 is SGHTA, CDR2 FQGNSA. The V segment lost 1 base and the J segment 0 bases; nucleotides outside the gene matches: 1. The CDR3 has 15 amino acids. The variable domain in full, with the rest retrieved from reference TRBV7-2 and TRBJ2-5, is GAGVSQSPSNKVTEKGKDVELRCDPISGHTALYWYRQSLGQGLEFLIYFQGNSAPDKSGLPSDRFSAERTGGSVSTLTIQRTQQEDSAVYLCASSLVAGNQETQYFGPGTRLLVL.

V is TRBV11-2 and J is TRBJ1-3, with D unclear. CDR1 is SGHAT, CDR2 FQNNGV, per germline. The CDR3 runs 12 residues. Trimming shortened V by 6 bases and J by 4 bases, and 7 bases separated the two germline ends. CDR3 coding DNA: TGTGCCAGCAGTGTTCGGGGAAACACCATATATTTT. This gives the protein CASSVRGNTIYF.

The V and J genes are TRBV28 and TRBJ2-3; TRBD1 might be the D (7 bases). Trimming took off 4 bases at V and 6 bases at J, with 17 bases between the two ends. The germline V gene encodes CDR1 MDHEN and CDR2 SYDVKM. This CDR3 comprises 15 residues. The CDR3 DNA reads TGTGCCAGCAGTTCACCTGACAGGGAGGTGGATACGCAGTATTTT. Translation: CASSSPDREVDTQYF.

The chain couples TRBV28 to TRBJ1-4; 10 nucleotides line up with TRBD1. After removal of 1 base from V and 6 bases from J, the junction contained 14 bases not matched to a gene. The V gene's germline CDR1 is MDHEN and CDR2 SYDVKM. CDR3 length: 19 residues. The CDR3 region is CASSLFPGQGKKLDEKLFF. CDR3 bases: TGTGCCAGCAGTTTATTCCCGGGACAGGGGAAAAAGTTGGATGAAAAACTGTTTTTT.

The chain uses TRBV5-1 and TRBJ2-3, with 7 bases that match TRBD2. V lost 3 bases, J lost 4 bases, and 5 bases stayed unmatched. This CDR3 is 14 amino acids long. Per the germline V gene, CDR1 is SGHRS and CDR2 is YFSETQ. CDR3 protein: CASSSTAGADTQYF. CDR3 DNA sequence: TGCGCCAGCAGCTCAACCGCGGGGGCAGATACGCAGTATTTT.

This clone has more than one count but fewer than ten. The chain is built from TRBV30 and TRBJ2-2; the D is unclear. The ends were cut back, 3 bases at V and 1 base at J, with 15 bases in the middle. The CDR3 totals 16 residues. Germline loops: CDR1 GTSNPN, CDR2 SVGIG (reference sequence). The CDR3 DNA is TGTGCCTGGAGAGTTCGAAGGAGCAAGAACACCGGGGAGCTGTTTTTT. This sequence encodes CAWRVRRSKNTGELFF. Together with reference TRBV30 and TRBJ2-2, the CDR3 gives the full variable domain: SQTIHQWPATLVQPVGSPLSLECTVEGTSNPNLYWYRQAAGRGLQLLFYSVGIGQISSEVPQNLSASRPQDRQFILSSKKLLLSDSGFYLCAWRVRRSKNTGELFFGEGSRLTVL.

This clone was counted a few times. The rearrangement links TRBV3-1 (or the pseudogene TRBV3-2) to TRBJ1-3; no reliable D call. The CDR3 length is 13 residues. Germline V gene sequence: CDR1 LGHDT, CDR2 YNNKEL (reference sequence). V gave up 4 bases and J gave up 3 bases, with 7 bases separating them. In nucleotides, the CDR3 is TGTGCCAGCAGCCGGGCCCTTGGAAACACCATATATTTT. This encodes CASSRALGNTIYF.

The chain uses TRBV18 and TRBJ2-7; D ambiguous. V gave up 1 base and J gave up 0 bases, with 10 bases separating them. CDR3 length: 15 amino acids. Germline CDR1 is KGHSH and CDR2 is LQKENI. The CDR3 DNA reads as TGTGCCAGCTCACCACAAACAACCCGCTCCTACGAGCAGTACTTC. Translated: CASSPQTTRSYEQYF.

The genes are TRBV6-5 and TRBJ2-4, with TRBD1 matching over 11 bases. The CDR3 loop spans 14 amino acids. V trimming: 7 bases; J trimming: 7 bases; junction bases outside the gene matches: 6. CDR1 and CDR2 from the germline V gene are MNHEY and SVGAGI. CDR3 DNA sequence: TGTGCCAGCAAATTAGGGACAGGGGGGAACATTCAGTACTTC. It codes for CASKLGTGGNIQYF.

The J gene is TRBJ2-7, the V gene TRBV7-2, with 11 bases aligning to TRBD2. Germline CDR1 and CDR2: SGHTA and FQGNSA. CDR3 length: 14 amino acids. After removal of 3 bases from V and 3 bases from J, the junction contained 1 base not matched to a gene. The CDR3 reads CASSLGLAVYEQYF. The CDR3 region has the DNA TGTGCCAGCAGCTTGGGACTAGCGGTCTACGAGCAGTACTTC.

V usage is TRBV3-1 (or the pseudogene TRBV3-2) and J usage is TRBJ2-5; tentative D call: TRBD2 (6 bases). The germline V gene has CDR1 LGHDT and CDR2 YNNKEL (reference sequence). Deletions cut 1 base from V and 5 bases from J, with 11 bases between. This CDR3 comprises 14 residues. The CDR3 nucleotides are TGTGCCAGCAGCCAAGTGGGGGGAACGGAGACCCAGTACTTC. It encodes CASSQVGGTETQYF.

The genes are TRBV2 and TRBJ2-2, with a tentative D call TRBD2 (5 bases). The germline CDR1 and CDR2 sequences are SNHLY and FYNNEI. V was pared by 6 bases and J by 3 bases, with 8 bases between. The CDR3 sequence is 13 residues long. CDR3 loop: CASRDSYTGELFF. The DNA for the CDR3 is TGTGCCAGCAGGGACTCGTACACCGGGGAGCTGTTTTTT.

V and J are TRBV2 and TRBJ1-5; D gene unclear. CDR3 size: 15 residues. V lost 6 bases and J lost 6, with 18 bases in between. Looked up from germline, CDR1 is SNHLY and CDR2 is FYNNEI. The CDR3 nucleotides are TGTGCCAGCAGCCCAAGCGGTGGGTTCGGTCAGCCCCAGCATTTT. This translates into CASSPSGGFGQPQHF.

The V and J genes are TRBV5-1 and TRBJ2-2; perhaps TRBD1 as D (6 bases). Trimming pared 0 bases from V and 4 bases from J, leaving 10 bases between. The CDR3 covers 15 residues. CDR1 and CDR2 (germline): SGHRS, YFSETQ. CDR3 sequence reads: CASSLGQVTTGELFF. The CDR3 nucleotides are TGCGCCAGCAGCTTGGGACAGGTTACCACCGGGGAGCTGTTTTTT.

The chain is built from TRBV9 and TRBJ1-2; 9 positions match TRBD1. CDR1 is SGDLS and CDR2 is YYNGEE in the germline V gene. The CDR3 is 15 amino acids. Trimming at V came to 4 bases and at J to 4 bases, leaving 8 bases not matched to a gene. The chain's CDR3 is CASSPGQGSGYGYTF. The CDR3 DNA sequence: TGTGCCAGCAGCCCAGGACAGGGGTCGGGCTATGGCTACACCTTC.

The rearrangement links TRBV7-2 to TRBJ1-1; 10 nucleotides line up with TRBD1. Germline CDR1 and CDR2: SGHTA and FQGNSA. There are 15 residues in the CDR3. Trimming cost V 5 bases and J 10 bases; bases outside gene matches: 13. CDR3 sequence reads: CASSPRQGATGRAFF. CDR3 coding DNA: TGTGCCAGCAGCCCCAGACAGGGGGCAACAGGTCGAGCTTTCTTT.

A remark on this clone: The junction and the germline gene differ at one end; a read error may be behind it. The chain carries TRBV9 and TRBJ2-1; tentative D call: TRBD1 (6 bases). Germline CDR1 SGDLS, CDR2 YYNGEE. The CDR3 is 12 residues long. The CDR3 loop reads CASSVGSGGQVF. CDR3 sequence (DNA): TGTGCCAGCAGCGTAGGGTCTGGGGGCCAGGTCTTC. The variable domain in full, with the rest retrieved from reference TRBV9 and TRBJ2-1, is DSGVTQTPKHLITATGQRVTLRCSPRSGDLSVYWYQQSLDQGLQFLIQYYNGEERAKGNILERFSAQQFPDLHSELNLSSLELGDSALYFCASSVGSGGQVFGPGTRLTVL.

The CDR3 region has the DNA TGTGCCATCAGTGAGGGGCGGGAGGCAGAGACCCAGTACTTC. This sequence encodes CAISEGREAETQYF. The V call is TRBV10-3, the J call TRBJ2-5; 8 positions agree with TRBD2. The junction had 3 bases not matched to a gene; V was cut back by 2 bases and J by 4 bases. Germline CDR1 reads ENHRY; CDR2 reads SYGVKD. The CDR3 runs to 14 residues.